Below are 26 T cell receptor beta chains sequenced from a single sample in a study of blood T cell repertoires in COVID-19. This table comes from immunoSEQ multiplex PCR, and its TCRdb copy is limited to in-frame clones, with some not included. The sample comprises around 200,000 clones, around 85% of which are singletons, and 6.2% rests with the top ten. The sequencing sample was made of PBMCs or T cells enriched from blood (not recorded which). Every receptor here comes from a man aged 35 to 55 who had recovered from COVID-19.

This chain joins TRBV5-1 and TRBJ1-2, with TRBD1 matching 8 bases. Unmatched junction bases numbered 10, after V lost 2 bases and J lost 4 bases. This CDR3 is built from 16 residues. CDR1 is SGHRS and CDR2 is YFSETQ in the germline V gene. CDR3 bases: TGCGCCAGCAGCTTCGGACAGGGAGAAGGGAGCTATGGCTACACCTTC. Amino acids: CASSFGQGEGSYGYTF.

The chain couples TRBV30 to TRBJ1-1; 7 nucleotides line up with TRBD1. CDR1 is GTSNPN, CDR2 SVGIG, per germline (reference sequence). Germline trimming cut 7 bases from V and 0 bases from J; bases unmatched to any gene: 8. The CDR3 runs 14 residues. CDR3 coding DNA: TGTGCCTCAGGGGGGCAGATTATGAACACTGAAGCTTTCTTT. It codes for CASGGQIMNTEAFF.

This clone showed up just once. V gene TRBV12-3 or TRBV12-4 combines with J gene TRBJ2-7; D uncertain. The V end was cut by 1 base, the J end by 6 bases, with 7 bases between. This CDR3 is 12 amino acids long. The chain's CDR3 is CASSLGGPEQYF. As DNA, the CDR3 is TGTGCCAGCAGTTTAGGTGGGCCCGAGCAGTACTTC.

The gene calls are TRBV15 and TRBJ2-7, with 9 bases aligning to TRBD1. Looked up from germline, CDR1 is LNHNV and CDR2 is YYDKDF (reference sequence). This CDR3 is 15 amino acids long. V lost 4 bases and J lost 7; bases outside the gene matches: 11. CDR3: CATSKPGQGGREQYF. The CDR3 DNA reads TGTGCCACCAGCAAACCGGGACAGGGAGGAAGGGAGCAGTACTTC. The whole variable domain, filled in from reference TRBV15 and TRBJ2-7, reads DAMVIQNPRYQVTQFGKPVTLSCSQTLNHNVMYWYQQKSSQAPKLLFHYYDKDFNNEADTPDNFQSRRPNTSFCFLDIRSPGLGDTAMYLCATSKPGQGGREQYFGPGTRLTVT.

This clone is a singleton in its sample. As DNA, the CDR3 is TGCGCCAGCAGCTTTACAGGGGGAGACTATGGCTACACCTTC. This encodes CASSFTGGDYGYTF. V gene TRBV5-1 combines with J gene TRBJ1-2; 8 nucleotides align to TRBD1. Germline V gene lookup returns CDR1 SGHRS and CDR2 YFSETQ. The CDR3 runs 14 residues. V shed 2 bases and J 3 bases; nucleotides not matched to a gene: 3.

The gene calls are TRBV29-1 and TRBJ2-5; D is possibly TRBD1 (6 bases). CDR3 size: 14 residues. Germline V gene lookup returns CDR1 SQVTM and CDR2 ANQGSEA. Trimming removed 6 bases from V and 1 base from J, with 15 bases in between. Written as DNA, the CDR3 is TGCAGCGTCCGAGGACAGCTTATCCAAGAGACCCAGTACTTC. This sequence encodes CSVRGQLIQETQYF.

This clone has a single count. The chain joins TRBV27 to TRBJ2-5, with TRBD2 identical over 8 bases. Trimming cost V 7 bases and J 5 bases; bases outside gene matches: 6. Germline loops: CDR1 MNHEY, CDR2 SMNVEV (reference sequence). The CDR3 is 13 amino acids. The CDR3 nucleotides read TGTGCCAGCACTACGGGGGGGAGGGAGACCCAGTACTTC. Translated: CASTTGGRETQYF.

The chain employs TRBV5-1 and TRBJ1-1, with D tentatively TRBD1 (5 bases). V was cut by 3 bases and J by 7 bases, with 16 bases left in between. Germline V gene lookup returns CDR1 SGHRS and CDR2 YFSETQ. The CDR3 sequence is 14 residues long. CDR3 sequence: CASSSPRGGFEAFF. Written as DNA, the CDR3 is TGCGCCAGCAGCTCCCCCCGGGGGGGATTTGAAGCTTTCTTT. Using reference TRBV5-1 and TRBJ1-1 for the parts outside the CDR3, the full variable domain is KAGVTQTPRYLIKTRGQQVTLSCSPISGHRSVSWYQQTPGQGLQFLFEYFSETQRNKGNFPGRFSGRQFSNSRSEMNVSTLELGDSALYLCASSSPRGGFEAFFGQGTRLTVV.

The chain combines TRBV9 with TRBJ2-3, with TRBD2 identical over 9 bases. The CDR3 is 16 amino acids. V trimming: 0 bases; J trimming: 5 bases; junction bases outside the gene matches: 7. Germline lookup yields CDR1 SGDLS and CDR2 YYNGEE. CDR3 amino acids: CASSVAGAGGGDTQYF. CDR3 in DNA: TGTGCCAGCAGCGTAGCTGGGGCGGGAGGGGGAGATACGCAGTATTTT.

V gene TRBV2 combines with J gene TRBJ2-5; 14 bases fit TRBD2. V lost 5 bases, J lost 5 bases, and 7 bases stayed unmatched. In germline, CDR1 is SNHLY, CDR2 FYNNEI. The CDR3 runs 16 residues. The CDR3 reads CASSPGLAGVGETQYF. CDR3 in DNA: TGTGCCAGCAGTCCGGGACTAGCGGGAGTCGGTGAGACCCAGTACTTC. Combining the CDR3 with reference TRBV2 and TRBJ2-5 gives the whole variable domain EPEVTQTPSHQVTQMGQEVILRCVPISNHLYFYWYRQILGQKVEFLVSFYNNEISEKSEIFDDQFSVERPDGSNFTLKIRSTKLEDSAMYFCASSPGLAGVGETQYFGPGTRLLVL.

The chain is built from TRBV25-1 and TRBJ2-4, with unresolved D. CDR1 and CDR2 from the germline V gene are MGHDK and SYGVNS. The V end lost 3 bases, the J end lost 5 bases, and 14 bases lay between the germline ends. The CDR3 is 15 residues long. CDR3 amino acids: CASSDRRGLENIQYF. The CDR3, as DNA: TGTGCCAGCAGTGATCGCCGCGGCCTGGAAAACATTCAGTACTTC.

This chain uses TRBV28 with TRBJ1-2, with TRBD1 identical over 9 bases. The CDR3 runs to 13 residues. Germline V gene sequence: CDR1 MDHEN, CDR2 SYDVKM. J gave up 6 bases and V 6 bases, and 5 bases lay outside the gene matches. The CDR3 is CASSLGQGHGYTF. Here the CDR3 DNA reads TGTGCCAGCAGCCTGGGACAGGGCCATGGCTACACCTTC.

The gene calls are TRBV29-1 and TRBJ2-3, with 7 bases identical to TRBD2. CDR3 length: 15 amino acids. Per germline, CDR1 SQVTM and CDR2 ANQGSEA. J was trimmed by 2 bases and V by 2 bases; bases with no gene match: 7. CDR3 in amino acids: CSVETSGADTDTQYF. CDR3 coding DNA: TGCAGCGTTGAAACCAGCGGGGCCGACACAGATACGCAGTATTTT.

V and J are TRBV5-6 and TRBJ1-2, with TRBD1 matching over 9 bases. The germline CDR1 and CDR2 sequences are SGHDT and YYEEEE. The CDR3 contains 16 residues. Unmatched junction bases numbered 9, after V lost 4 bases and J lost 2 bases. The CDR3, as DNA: TGTGCCAGCAGCGTTGCATGGACAGGGGTAAACTATGGCTACACCTTC. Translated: CASSVAWTGVNYGYTF.

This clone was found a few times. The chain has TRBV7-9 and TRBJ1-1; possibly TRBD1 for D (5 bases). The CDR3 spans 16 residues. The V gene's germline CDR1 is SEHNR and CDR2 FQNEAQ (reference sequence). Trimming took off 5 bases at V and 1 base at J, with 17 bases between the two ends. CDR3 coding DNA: TGTGCCAGCAGCCCCCCCGAGTGGGGGGGGAACACTGAAGCTTTCTTT. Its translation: CASSPPEWGGNTEAFF.

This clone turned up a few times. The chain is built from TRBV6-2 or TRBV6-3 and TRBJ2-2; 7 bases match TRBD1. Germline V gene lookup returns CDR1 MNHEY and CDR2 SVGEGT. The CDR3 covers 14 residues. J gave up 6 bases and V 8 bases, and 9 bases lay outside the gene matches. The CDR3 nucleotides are TGTGCCAGCGGCCAGGGGGATAGCTCCGGGGAGCTGTTTTTT. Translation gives CASGQGDSSGELFF.

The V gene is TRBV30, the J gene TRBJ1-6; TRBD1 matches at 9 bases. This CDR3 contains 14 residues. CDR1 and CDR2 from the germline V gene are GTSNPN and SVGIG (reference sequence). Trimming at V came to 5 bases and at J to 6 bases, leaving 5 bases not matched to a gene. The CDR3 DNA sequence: TGTGCCTGGGTCGACAGGGGGTCTAATTCACCCCTCCACTTT. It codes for CAWVDRGSNSPLHF. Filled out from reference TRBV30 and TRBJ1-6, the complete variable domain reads SQTIHQWPATLVQPVGSPLSLECTVEGTSNPNLYWYRQAAGRGLQLLFYSVGIGQISSEVPQNLSASRPQDRQFILSSKKLLLSDSGFYLCAWVDRGSNSPLHFGNGTRLTVT.

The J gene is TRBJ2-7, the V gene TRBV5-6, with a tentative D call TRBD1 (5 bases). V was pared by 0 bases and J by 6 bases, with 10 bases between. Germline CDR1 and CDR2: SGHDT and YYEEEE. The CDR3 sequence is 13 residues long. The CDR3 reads CASSLGGSLEQYF. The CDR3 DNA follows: TGTGCCAGCAGCTTGGGGGGCTCGCTCGAGCAGTACTTC.

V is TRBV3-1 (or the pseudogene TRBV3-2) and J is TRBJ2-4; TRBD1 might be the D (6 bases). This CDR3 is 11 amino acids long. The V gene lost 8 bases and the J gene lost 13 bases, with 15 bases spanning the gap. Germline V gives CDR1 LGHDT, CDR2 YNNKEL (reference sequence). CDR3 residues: CASQYGTQQYF. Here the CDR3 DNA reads TGTGCCAGCCAATACGGGACACAACAGTACTTC.

CDR3 in amino acids: CASRQDSYEQYF. CDR3 DNA: TGTGCCAGCAGACAGGACTCCTACGAGCAGTACTTC. The chain carries TRBV12-3 or TRBV12-4 and TRBJ2-7; maybe TRBD1 (5 bases). The CDR3 is made up of 12 amino acids. Trimming removed 6 bases at V and 0 bases at J, with 6 bases between.

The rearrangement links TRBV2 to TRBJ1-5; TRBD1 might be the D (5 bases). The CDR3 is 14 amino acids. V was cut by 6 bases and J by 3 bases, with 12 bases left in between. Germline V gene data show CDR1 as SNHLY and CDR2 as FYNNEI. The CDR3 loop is CASRGTDYNQPQHF. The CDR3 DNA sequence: TGTGCCAGCAGAGGGACGGACTACAATCAGCCCCAGCATTTT. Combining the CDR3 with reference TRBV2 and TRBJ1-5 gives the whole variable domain EPEVTQTPSHQVTQMGQEVILRCVPISNHLYFYWYRQILGQKVEFLVSFYNNEISEKSEIFDDQFSVERPDGSNFTLKIRSTKLEDSAMYFCASRGTDYNQPQHFGDGTRLSIL.

CDR3 amino acids: CASSDPSRQGRGHF. The CDR3 DNA reads as TGTGCCAGCAGTGACCCCTCTAGACAGGGGAGAGGGCATTTT. J is TRBJ1-5 and V is TRBV6-1; the match to TRBD1 covers 8 bases. The junction had 13 bases not matched to a gene; V was cut back by 3 bases and J by 15 bases. The CDR3 covers 14 residues. Per the germline V gene, CDR1 is MNHNS and CDR2 is SASEGT.

CDR3 DNA sequence: TGTGCCAGCATTGGAGACAGGGGCATTGCGAACTATGGCTACACCTTC. Its translation is CASIGDRGIANYGYTF. This sequence joins TRBV25-1 and TRBJ1-2; 8 bases align to TRBD1. Germline CDR1 and CDR2: MGHDK and SYGVNS. J gave up 2 bases and V 7 bases, and 12 bases lay outside the gene matches. The CDR3 length is 16 residues.

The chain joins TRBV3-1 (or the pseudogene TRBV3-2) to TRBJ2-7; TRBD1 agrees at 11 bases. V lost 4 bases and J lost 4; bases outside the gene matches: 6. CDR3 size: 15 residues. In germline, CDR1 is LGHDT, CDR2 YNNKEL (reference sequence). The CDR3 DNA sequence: TGTGCCAGCAGCCCCTCCGGGACAGGGGGTTACGAGCAGTACTTC. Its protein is CASSPSGTGGYEQYF.

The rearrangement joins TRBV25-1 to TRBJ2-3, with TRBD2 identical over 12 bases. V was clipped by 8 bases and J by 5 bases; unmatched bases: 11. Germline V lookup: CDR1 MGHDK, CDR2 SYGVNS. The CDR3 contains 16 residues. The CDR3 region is CASQRLAGGGGDTQYF. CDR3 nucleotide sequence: TGTGCCAGCCAGCGCCTAGCGGGAGGGGGCGGAGATACGCAGTATTTT.

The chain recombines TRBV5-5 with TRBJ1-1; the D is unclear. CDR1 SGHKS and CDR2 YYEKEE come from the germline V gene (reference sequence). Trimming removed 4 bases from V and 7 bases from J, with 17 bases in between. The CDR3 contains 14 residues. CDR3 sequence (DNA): TGTGCCAGCAGCCCACCCCCCGGGGTTGATGAAGCTTTCTTT. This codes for CASSPPPGVDEAFF.